This TCR beta chain stems from a study of identical twins. In regard to this clonotype: Antigen specificity is unknown.

Points from the study as a whole: Low generation probability was overrepresented in out-of-frame alpha sequences shared by twins. Not following the same donors, the study drew its conclusions from cross-sectional statistical analysis.

TCRdb recomputed calls from the 5' RACE reads with MiXCR, one row per CDR3 protein. The table includes a few hundred thousand distinct CDR3 sequences, nearly 10% detected once. This CDR3 spans 15 amino acids. V dropped 7 bases and J dropped 10; count of bases not matched to a gene: 7. The same sample was also studied in work on yellow fever vaccine responses in identical twins. This second report adds: A vaccine T cell response that seemed partly convergent and partly personalized was reported in twins.

The sample consisted of PBMCs. The source is a woman aged 18-35 years in good health. The chain carries TRBV12-3 or TRBV12-4 and TRBJ2-1, with 16 bases matching TRBD2. This CDR3 is CASILGLAGGREQFF. The CDR3 DNA follows: TGTGCCAGCATTCTGGGACTAGCGGGGGGGCGGGAGCAGTTCTTC.